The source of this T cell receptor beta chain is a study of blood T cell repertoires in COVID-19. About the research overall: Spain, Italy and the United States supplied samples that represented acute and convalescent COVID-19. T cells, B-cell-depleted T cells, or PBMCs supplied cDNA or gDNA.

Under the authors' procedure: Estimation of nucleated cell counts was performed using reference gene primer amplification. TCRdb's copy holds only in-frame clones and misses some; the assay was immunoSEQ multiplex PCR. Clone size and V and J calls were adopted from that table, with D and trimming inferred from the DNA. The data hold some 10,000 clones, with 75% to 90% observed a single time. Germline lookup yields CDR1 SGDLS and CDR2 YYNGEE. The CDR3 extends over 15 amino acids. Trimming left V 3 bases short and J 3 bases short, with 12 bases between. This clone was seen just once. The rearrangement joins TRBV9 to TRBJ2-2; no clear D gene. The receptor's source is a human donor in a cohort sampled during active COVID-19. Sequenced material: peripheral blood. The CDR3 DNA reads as TGTGCCAGCAGCGCAGCAGGCACGCACACCGGGGAGCTGTTTTTT. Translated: CASSAAGTHTGELFF.